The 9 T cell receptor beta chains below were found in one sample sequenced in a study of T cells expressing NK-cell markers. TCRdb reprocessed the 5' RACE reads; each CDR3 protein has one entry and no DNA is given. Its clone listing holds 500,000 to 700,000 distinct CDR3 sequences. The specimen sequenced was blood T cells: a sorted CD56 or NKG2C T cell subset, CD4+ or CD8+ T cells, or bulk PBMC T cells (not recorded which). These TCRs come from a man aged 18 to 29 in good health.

Here the CDR3 reads CASSYTDSKKYSNQPQHF. V and J are TRBV5-5 and TRBJ1-5; TCRdb reports TRBD1, a call that lacks DNA to check it against. Per germline, CDR1 SGHKS and CDR2 YYEKEE (reference sequence). This CDR3 has 18 residues.

The CDR3 sequence: CAPKDRGRGYTF. The rearrangement joins TRBV2 to TRBJ1-2; without DNA, the TCRdb call of TRBD1 cannot be checked. The CDR3 has 12 amino acids. Per the germline V gene, CDR1 is SNHLY and CDR2 is FYNNEI.

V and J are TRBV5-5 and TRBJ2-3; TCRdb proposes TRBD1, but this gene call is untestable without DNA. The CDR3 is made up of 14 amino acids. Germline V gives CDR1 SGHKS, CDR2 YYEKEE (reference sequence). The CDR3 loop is CASSSPGKTDTQYF.

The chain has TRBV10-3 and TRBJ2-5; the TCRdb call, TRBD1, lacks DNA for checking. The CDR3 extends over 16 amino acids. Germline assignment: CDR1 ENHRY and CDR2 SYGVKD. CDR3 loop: CAISELEGTSQETQYF.

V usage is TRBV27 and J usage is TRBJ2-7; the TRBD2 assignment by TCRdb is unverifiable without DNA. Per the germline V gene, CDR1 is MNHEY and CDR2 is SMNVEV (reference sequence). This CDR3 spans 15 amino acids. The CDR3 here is CASSEIGGRGYEQYF.

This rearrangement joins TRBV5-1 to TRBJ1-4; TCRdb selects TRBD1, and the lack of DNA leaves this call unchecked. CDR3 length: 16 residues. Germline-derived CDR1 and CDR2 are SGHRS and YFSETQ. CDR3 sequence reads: CASSRTYRDGNEKLFF. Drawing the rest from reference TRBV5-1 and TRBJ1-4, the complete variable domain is KAGVTQTPRYLIKTRGQQVTLSCSPISGHRSVSWYQQTPGQGLQFLFEYFSETQRNKGNFPGRFSGRQFSNSRSEMNVSTLELGDSALYLCASSRTYRDGNEKLFFGSGTQLSVL.

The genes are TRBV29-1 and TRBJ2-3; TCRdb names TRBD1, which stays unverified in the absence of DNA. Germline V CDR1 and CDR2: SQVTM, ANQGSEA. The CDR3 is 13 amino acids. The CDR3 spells CSGRGRGADTQYF.

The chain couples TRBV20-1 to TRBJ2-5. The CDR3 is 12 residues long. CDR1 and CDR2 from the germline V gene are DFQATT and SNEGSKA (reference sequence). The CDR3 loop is CSASLPGGSQYF.

CDR3 loop: CASRPAGSVPYEQYF. This chain connects TRBV12-3 or TRBV12-4 to TRBJ2-7; TCRdb's D call, TRBD1, is unchecked because there is no DNA. CDR3 size: 15 residues.